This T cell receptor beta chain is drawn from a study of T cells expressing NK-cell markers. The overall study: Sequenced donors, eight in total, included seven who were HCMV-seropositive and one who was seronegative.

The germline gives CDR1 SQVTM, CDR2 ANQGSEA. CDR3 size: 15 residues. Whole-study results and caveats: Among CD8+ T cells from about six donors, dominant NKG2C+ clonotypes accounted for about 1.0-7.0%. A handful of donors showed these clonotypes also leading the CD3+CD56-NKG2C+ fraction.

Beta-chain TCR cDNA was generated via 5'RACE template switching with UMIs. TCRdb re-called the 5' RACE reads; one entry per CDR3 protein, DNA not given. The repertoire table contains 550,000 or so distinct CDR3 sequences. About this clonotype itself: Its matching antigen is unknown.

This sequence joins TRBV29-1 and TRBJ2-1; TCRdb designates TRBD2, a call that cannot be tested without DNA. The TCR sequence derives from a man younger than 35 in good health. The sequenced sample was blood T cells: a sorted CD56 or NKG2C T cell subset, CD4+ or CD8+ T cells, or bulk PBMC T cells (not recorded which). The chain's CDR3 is CSVEGTSGRWNEQFF.